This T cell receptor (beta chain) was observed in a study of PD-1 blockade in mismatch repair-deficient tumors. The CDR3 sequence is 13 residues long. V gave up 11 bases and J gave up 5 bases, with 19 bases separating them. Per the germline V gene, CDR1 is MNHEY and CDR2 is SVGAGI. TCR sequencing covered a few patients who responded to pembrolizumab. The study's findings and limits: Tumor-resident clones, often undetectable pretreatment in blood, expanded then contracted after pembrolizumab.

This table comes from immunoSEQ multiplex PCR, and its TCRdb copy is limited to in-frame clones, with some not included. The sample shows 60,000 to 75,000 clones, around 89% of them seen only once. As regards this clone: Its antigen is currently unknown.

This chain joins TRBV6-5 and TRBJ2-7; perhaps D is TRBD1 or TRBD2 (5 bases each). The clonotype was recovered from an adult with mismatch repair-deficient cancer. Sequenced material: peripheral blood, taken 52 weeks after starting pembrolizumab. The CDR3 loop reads CASQPPGSHEQYF. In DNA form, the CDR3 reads TGTGCCTCTCAACCGCCAGGGAGTCACGAGCAGTACTTC.